This T cell receptor beta chain was captured in a study of cytomegalovirus exposure and HLA in healthy donors (TCRdb year 2017). Regarding the research as a whole: An earlier analysis of some 500 of the donors reported about 250 Gb of sequence data and some 100 million unique TCR beta sequences from 150 million to 200 million T cells. Rather than drawing on any new phenotypic data, the later analysis identified candidate immune exposures from TCR beta sequences and the way those sequences occurred across donors. The study used immunosequencing to profile the T cell repertoires of more than 650 subjects and linked those repertoires to cytomegalovirus serostatus. In a later analysis, previously published TCR beta repertoires from hundreds of donors were re-analyzed and high-resolution HLA genotyping was added so that TCR occurrence patterns could be studied. HLA typing included class I and class II loci at four-digit resolution. Roughly 5 DR-DQ haplotypes were handled as single units for association and clustering, since linkage in the cohort was strong. The genetic ancestry cluster associated with self-reported Caucasian donors included 81% of the 300 to 450 genotyped donors. Every repertoire in the discovery cohort had been generated on one and the same sequencing platform. Among about 370 genotyped donors of the cohort, an average of roughly 230,000 unique TCR beta nucleotide sequences was sequenced per donor, of which 15% to 20% were non-productive. In a later genetic analysis, genome-wide SNP genotypes for 398 of the 666 donors were used, and that subset was treated as a discovery cohort. Donor age, sex, ethnicity and CMV serostatus were compiled alongside the repertoire data. Typing coverage differed by locus: A, B, C, DRB1 and DQB1 were typed in roughly 620-640 donors, DQA1 in 522, DPA1 in 600 to 610, and DPB1 in 400 to 480. An early release covering some 640 HLA-typed donors comprised 250 to 350 gigabases of sequencing data and tens of millions of unique TCR sequences. An earlier analysis of roughly 600 of the donors used high-throughput TCR beta sequencing to judge whether each TCR beta V gene segment behaved as functional or pseudogenic. A separate validation cohort of some 130 different subjects was used in addition to the roughly 640-subject first cohort. The study combined high-throughput TCR immunosequencing, statistical association of individual TCRs with disease status, and machine learning to predict cytomegalovirus infection status. The study was designed to test whether signatures of past pathogen exposure could be identified by cataloging public T cell receptors. What the study reported, not specific to this receptor: In vitro tests confirmed that a few of the cytomegalovirus-associated TCR beta chains recognize cytomegalovirus antigens. A later genetic analysis associated a missense DCLRE1C variant with V-gene and J-gene trimming of TCR beta chains, and an independent cohort replicated the association. According to a later genetic analysis, donors in an Asian-associated ancestry cluster had fewer N-insertions in productive TCRs than the roughly 670-donor mean. CMV serostatus was the only immune exposure information available for the cohort. A later analysis found that TCR association rates varied across HLA loci, with DRB1 alleles showing the most associated TCRs and HLA-C alleles the fewest. A later analysis found that most CMV-associated TCR beta chains appeared HLA-restricted, with HLA associations seemingly driven largely by CMV exposure. Because some donors lacked HLA typing at each locus, the association tests relied only on the typed subset. A later analysis reported that several top co-occurrence clusters appeared linked to parvovirus B19, influenza, CMV and Epstein-Barr virus. In a later analysis, HLA-associated TCR beta chains showed more clonal expansion and lower generation probabilities than non-associated chains that were equally common. Because counts were too low, roughly 16 rarely observed V segments, including chromosome 9 orphons, were left out of the earlier analysis of 587 of the donors. Assigning TCR associations to individual alleles was difficult when HLA alleles, especially DR and DQ, strongly co-occurred. Across donors, most TCR sequences were observed very rarely, whereas some public TCRs were present in many individuals. In the study, approximately 160 TCR beta chains were listed as associated with cytomegalovirus. At a false discovery rate of 0.05, a later analysis linked under 20,000 TCR beta sequences to specific HLA alleles. Some IMGT-functional V segments, including TRBV6-2 and TRBV6-3, could not be distinguished by the 87-base-pair reads and were therefore excluded. This cohort had only TCR beta chains sequenced, and the lack of alpha or paired-chain data limited which features could be detected. Correlated functional status among segregating V segments might reflect linkage disequilibrium, but an unknown experimental factor could not be ruled out. The classifier was reported to diagnose cytomegalovirus status with high specificity and sensitivity in both the original and validation cohorts. The authors suggested that the approach could potentially be extended to other disease states and immunological phenotypes. A further reported finding was that TCR beta sequences accurately predicted the HLA-A and HLA-B alleles for most subjects in the first cohort. A group of highly shared sequence variants was considered likely to be a technical artifact of the sequencing pipeline. In an earlier analysis of 587 of the donors, most TCR beta V segments appeared in productive rearrangements about 87% or about 30% of the time, broadly matching IMGT annotations. Roughly uniform sequencing depth across donors was assumed in presence/absence analyses, although this assumption may not hold.

The protocol used for the library was the immunoSEQ multiplex PCR assay. For the multiplex PCR, a mixture combining 60 forward primers for TCR Vbeta segments and 13 reverse primers for TCR Jbeta segments was used. The CDR3 region of rearranged TCR beta genes was amplified from genomic DNA with a multiplex PCR assay. The Illumina HiSeq System was used to sequence the amplified TCR beta libraries as 87-base-pair reads. The authors' pipeline ran thus. A later analysis counted 75 million to 100 million unique TCR beta chains across the approximately 700 repertoires, and about 10 million of these chains were shared by at least two donors. A nearest-neighbor algorithm error-corrected the raw reads and collapsed the reads into unique sequences, merging closely related sequences to remove PCR and sequencing errors. Alignment of CDR3 sequences to IMGT reference sequences was used to assign V, D and J gene segments. For a sequence to be retained, a match of at least six nucleotides to both a V gene segment and a J gene segment was required. Rearrangements were classified as productive when the CDR3 lacked stop codons and remained in frame with V and J, and all other rearrangements were classified as non-productive. Following IMGT convention, CDR3 was defined as the stretch from the second conserved V-encoded cysteine to the conserved J-encoded phenylalanine. The earlier analysis of about 560 of the donors excluded any sequence lacking an unambiguous match to a single V gene segment. In an earlier analysis of 587 of the donors, V segments were called functional above 56.7% productive rearrangements and were called segregating when the between-donor standard deviation exceeded 5%. To diagnose cytomegalovirus status from the catalog of TCR beta chain sequences, a statistical classification framework was built. V and J gene assignment, in a later analysis, came from comparing TCR nucleotide sequences with IMGT/GENE-DB human TR gene sequences. The TCRdist pipeline was used in a later analysis to assign CDR3 sequences and most-parsimonious VDJ recombination scenarios. A later analysis defined each TCR beta chain by its CDR3 amino acid sequence plus V-gene family, and excluded reads lacking a unique V-gene family. To address suspected cross-contamination and a sequencing artifact, a later analysis removed over 500 highly shared, low-generation-probability nucleotide sequences. In a later analysis, a clonal expansion index was calculated for each public chain from normalized within-repertoire ranks of inferred template counts. A later analysis computed generation probabilities with a VDJ recombination model fitted to out-of-frame rearrangements, and checked the results against IGoR. A later analysis scored TCR-TCR, TCR-HLA and TCR-CMV co-occurrence with hypergeometric tests, applying a repertoire-size bias correction to TCR pairs. In a later analysis, false discovery rates were estimated by permuting HLA or CMV assignments 20 times. A later analysis grouped co-occurring TCRs with DBSCAN, adding TCRdist sequence similarity when clustering within HLA-allele-positive subsets. Repertoires with fewer than 30,000 or more than 120,000 public chains were left out of co-occurrence clustering, as were about five repertoires with anomalous nucleotide sharing. TCRdb retrieved this table from immuneACCESS and kept in-frame rearrangements only. Not all clones are present; in checked studies, unresolved V genes account for under half, and no reason is known for the remainder. The V and J calls and clone size come from that table; D and trimming were worked out from the DNA. The sample contains 150,000 to 200,000 clones, approximately 67% of them found a single time. The top ten constitute around 4.5% of the sample.

The cohort consisted of fewer than 700 healthy bone marrow donors. At the time of sampling, all cohort members were nominally healthy, though unrecorded immune exposures were likely present. The donor was CMV seropositive and belonged to the group of some 290 seropositive cohort members. Each donor provided a peripheral blood sample, and peripheral blood mononuclear cells were used for TCR beta sequencing. Genomic DNA extraction from the blood cell samples was performed with the Qiagen DNeasy Blood Extraction Kit. With respect to this clone: The specificity of this receptor is unknown. Qualities for individual bases were not recorded, and no much larger clone is one base off.

Its CDR3 holds 13 amino acids, cysteine through phenylalanine. Left in the record is the CDR3 DNA by itself, 39 bases read in frame from the first base. In the germline V gene (reference sequence), CDR1 corresponds to GTSNPN and CDR2 to SVGIG. V is pared back by 6 bases and J by 0 bases, with 12 bases lying between the germline termini. Here the chain combines TRBV30 and TRBJ2-7, with no D gene named confidently. Sequencing was performed on PBMCs. The receptor was isolated from a woman between 18 and 30 years old in good health and CMV-seropositive. The DNA sequence follows: TGTGCCTGCCAGAAACCTAGCTCCTACGAGCAGTACTTC. Translated, this is CACQKPSSYEQYF. The variable domain in full, with residues beyond the CDR3 obtained from the reference TRBV30 and TRBJ2-7 genes, is SQTIHQWPATLVQPVGSPLSLECTVEGTSNPNLYWYRQAAGRGLQLLFYSVGIGQISSEVPQNLSASRPQDRQFILSSKKLLLSDSGFYLCACQKPSSYEQYFGPGTRLTVT.